The present T cell receptor (beta chain) was sequenced within a study of blood T cell repertoires in COVID-19. On the study more broadly: T cells, B-cell-depleted T cells, or PBMCs supplied cDNA or gDNA.

In the original workflow: By means of reference gene primer amplification, nucleated cell counts were estimated. Some clones are missing from TCRdb's copy, which holds only in-frame ones; the method was immunoSEQ multiplex PCR. D and trimming were read from the DNA, whereas the V and J calls and clone size are those reported in that table. The table includes 200,000 to 300,000 clones, 86% detected once. V lost 6 bases to trimming and J lost 9 bases, with 12 bases between them. The CDR3 totals 13 residues. The sequence was collected from an elderly man with acute or convalescent COVID-19. Sequencing was done on a sample of peripheral blood. The chain links TRBV12-3 or TRBV12-4 to TRBJ1-6; D ambiguous. DNA for the CDR3: TGTGCCAGCAGCCCTAACGAGCTTTCACCCCTCCACTTT. Amino acid sequence: CASSPNELSPLHF.